Below are 25 T cell receptor beta chains sequenced from a single sample in a study of regulatory T cells in long-lasting Graves disease. Arm-PCR with iRepertoire HTBI primers amplified the CDR3 regions for these TCR beta libraries. MiXCR, applied by TCRdb to the multiplex PCR reads, yields one record per CDR3 protein. Of around 500,000 distinct CDR3 sequences detected, 15% to 20% appear once; the ten largest clones hold around 25%. Time point in this sample: newly diagnosed GD, antithyroid drugs for less than 3 months. PBMCs provided the RNA from which the TCR library was made. In addition, the sample was reused for a study of T cells in Graves' hyperthyroidism and ophthalmopathy.

The sample here was peripheral blood mononuclear cells (PBMCs), taken at new diagnosis, from a patient treated with antithyroid drugs. The receptors stem from a middle-aged woman with Graves disease.

The table lists this clonotype with many counts. The gene calls are TRBV2 and TRBJ1-1; D possibly corresponds to TRBD1 (6 bases). V lost 5 bases and J lost 5, with 15 bases in between. This CDR3 has 14 amino acids. The germline CDR1 and CDR2 sequences are SNHLY and FYNNEI. DNA of the CDR3: TGTGCCAGCAGTATCAACAGGGAGCATACTGAAGCTTTCTTT. Residues: CASSINREHTEAFF.

In this sample, this clonotype turned up a few times. The chain couples TRBV28 to TRBJ2-5; no clear D. Between the trimmed V and J ends, which lost 5 bases and 5 bases, there was a span of 9 bases. CDR3 length: 12 amino acids. Germline-derived CDR1 and CDR2 are MDHEN and SYDVKM. CDR3 sequence reads: CASSAKRETQYF. The CDR3 DNA follows: TGTGCCAGCAGTGCCAAGAGGGAGACCCAGTACTTC.

This clonotype was detected ten times or more. The chain recombines TRBV20-1 with TRBJ2-1, with 9 bases identical to TRBD2. Germline V gene lookup returns CDR1 DFQATT and CDR2 SNEGSKA (reference sequence). CDR3 length: 15 amino acids. J lost 5 bases, V lost 3 bases, and 8 bases had no gene match. In DNA, the CDR3 is TGCAGTGCTAGCGATCTAGCGGGGCGGAACAATGAGCAGTTCTTC. Translating it yields CSASDLAGRNNEQFF.

This clonotype was seen ten or more times. The rearrangement links TRBV20-1 to TRBJ2-3; D may be TRBD2 (7 bases). Germline V gives CDR1 DFQATT, CDR2 SNEGSKA (reference sequence). This CDR3 has 15 amino acids. V lost 2 bases and J lost 3, with 15 bases in between. CDR3 nucleotide sequence: TGCAGTGCTAGAAGATCTGCGGGGGCAACAGATACGCAGTATTTT. Amino acids: CSARRSAGATDTQYF.

This clonotype occurred a few times. The rearrangement uses TRBV28 and TRBJ1-2; TRBD1 might be the D (5 bases). Germline V gene lookup returns CDR1 MDHEN and CDR2 SYDVKM. Trimming cost V 10 bases and J 1 base, with 19 bases left between them. There are 15 residues in the CDR3. CDR3 bases: TGTGCCACCCACGGGGGGGAAACAGTTAACTATGGCTACACCTTC. Protein product: CATHGGETVNYGYTF.

This clonotype was picked up many times. The V gene is TRBV2, the J gene TRBJ2-7; 7 bases match TRBD1. The CDR3 length is 13 residues. V lost 3 bases and J lost 2; bases outside the gene matches: 1. Germline V gene data show CDR1 as SNHLY and CDR2 as FYNNEI. The CDR3 nucleotides are TGTGCCAGCAGTGAGGGGACAGCCTACGAGCAGTACTTC. It specifies CASSEGTAYEQYF.

This clonotype showed up many times. V gene TRBV12-3 or TRBV12-4 combines with J gene TRBJ1-3, with D uncertain. Trimming cost V 5 bases and J 4 bases, with 9 bases left between them. CDR3 length equals 13 residues. The CDR3 is CASSPLTGNTIYF. The CDR3 DNA follows: TGTGCCAGCAGTCCCCTCACGGGAAACACCATATATTTT.

V usage is TRBV7-2 and J usage is TRBJ2-3; 10 bases match TRBD2. The CDR3 spans 16 residues. Germline CDR1 is SGHTA and CDR2 is FQGNSA. Losses at the gene ends were 3 bases for V and 1 base for J; bases not matched to a gene: 4. CDR3 coding DNA: TGTGCCAGCAGCTTCACCGGGACTAGCGGCACAGATACGCAGTATTTT. It encodes CASSFTGTSGTDTQYF.

This clonotype has a handful of counts. V usage is TRBV9 and J usage is TRBJ1-6; D not resolved. The ends were cut back, 0 bases at V and 6 bases at J, with 10 bases in the middle. Germline V CDR1 and CDR2: SGDLS, YYNGEE. CDR3 length equals 15 residues. The CDR3 region has the DNA TGTGCCAGCAGCGTAGGTTGGGAGGGTAATTCACCCCTCCACTTT. It specifies CASSVGWEGNSPLHF.

The chain uses TRBV20-1 and TRBJ2-7, with 7 nucleotides matching TRBD2. The end of the DNA is better explained by TRBJ2-1, so the J call may be wrong. This CDR3 is built from 14 residues. Germline V gene sequence: CDR1 DFQATT, CDR2 SNEGSKA (reference sequence). CDR3 sequence reads: CSAPREGITNEQFF. The CDR3 region has the DNA TGCAGTGCTCCGAGGGAGGGAATTACCAATGAGCAGTTCTTC.

The chain uses TRBV20-1 and TRBJ2-7, with 12 bases that match TRBD2. CDR1 is DFQATT, CDR2 SNEGSKA, per germline (reference sequence). There are 15 residues in the CDR3. V lost 1 base to trimming and J lost 7 bases; unmatched junction nucleotides: 8. The CDR3 loop is CSARGPSGGAEEQYF. The CDR3, as DNA: TGCAGTGCTAGAGGGCCTAGCGGGGGGGCGGAAGAGCAGTACTTC.

Many counts were recorded for this clonotype. The chain combines TRBV3-1 with TRBJ1-1; 9 bases line up with TRBD1. This CDR3 is built from 15 residues. V lost 1 base to trimming and J lost 5 bases; unmatched junction nucleotides: 5. Looked up from germline, CDR1 is LGHDT and CDR2 is YNNKEL (reference sequence). The CDR3 loop is CASSQGGQGLTEAFF. The CDR3, as DNA: TGTGCCAGCAGCCAAGGGGGACAGGGCCTGACTGAAGCTTTCTTT. Using reference TRBV3-1 and TRBJ1-1 for the parts outside the CDR3, the full variable domain is DTAVSQTPKYLVTQMGNDKSIKCEQNLGHDTMYWYKQDSKKFLKIMFSYNNKELIINETVPNRFSPKSPDKAHLNLHINSLELGDSAVYFCASSQGGQGLTEAFFGQGTRLTVV.

This clonotype occurred many times. The chain is built from TRBV20-1 and TRBJ2-5, with 7 bases identical to TRBD1. The ends lost 5 bases at V and 4 bases at J; junction bases unmatched: 10. Germline V lookup: CDR1 DFQATT, CDR2 SNEGSKA (reference sequence). The CDR3 covers 14 residues. The CDR3 DNA reads as TGCAGTGCTGTCCTGACAGGGCTTCCAGAGACCCAGTACTTC. Translating it yields CSAVLTGLPETQYF.

This clonotype was seen a few times. The chain joins TRBV5-1 to TRBJ2-1, with D perhaps matching TRBD2 (7 bases). Trimming took off 3 bases at V and 3 bases at J, with 19 bases between the two ends. CDR3 length: 17 amino acids. CDR1 SGHRS and CDR2 YFSETQ come from the germline V gene. The CDR3 DNA sequence: TGCGCCAGCAGCTGGCCCCGGGAAGGGGGGGACTACAATGAGCAGTTCTTC. As protein: CASSWPREGGDYNEQFF.

This clonotype was picked up a small number of times. This chain uses TRBV9 with TRBJ2-3; possible D gene TRBD2, 6 bases. Germline assignment: CDR1 SGDLS and CDR2 YYNGEE. Trimming took off 4 bases at V and 4 bases at J, with 16 bases between the two ends. The CDR3 covers 15 residues. The CDR3 loop is CASSPRGFSPDTQYF. As DNA, the CDR3 is TGTGCCAGCAGCCCCCGGGGGTTTTCGCCAGATACGCAGTATTTT.

Only a few counts were recorded for this clonotype. The chain combines TRBV6-1 with TRBJ1-5; D perhaps matches TRBD1 (5 bases). This CDR3 region has 14 residues. The V gene lost 5 bases and the J gene lost 9 bases, with 17 bases spanning the gap. Germline assignment: CDR1 MNHNS and CDR2 SASEGT. CDR3 bases: TGTGCCAGCAGTAGCCGGGACGGTTACGGGCCCCAGCATTTT. Protein: CASSSRDGYGPQHF.

The rearrangement uses TRBV9 and TRBJ1-6, with D possibly being TRBD1 (5 bases). This CDR3 is 14 amino acids long. V lost 4 bases and J 7 bases, leaving 12 bases between the germline ends. Germline V gene lookup returns CDR1 SGDLS and CDR2 YYNGEE. The DNA of the CDR3 is TGTGCCAGCAGCCCCCGGGGGGGGAATTCACCCCTCCACTTT. As protein: CASSPRGGNSPLHF.

The CDR3 DNA is TGTGCCAGCTCACCGAATGGCCAAGAGACCCAGTACTTC. Protein: CASSPNGQETQYF. The chain employs TRBV18 and TRBJ2-5; D remains ambiguous. V lost 3 bases and J lost 1, with 6 bases in between. The CDR3 is 13 amino acids. The germline V gene has CDR1 KGHSH and CDR2 LQKENI.

This clonotype was counted at least ten times. In DNA form, the CDR3 reads TGTGCCAGCTCAAACGGGCTCGACAATGAGCAGTTCTTC. It translates to CASSNGLDNEQFF. This chain uses TRBV18 with TRBJ2-1; D is unclear. The CDR3 sequence is 13 residues long. Germline V gene data show CDR1 as KGHSH and CDR2 as LQKENI. V was pared by 5 bases and J by 5 bases, with 10 bases between.

This clonotype showed up many times. The V gene is TRBV5-8, the J gene TRBJ1-2; D gene unclear. Germline CDR1 SGHTS, CDR2 YDEGEE. Deletions cut 10 bases from V and 4 bases from J, with 20 bases between. CDR3 length: 14 amino acids. The CDR3 DNA reads as TGTGCCGGTACTGGACTTATGACATTCTATGGCTACACCTTC. It translates to CAGTGLMTFYGYTF.

The CDR3 here is CASIDPGVGNTIYF. CDR3 bases: TGTGCCAGCATAGATCCAGGGGTTGGAAACACCATATATTTT. J is TRBJ1-3 and V is TRBV2; a weak D match, TRBD1 (6 bases). In germline, CDR1 is SNHLY, CDR2 FYNNEI. V was cut by 7 bases and J by 3 bases, with 13 bases left in between. The CDR3 spans 14 residues.

The CDR3: CASSQDAPSALFF. The CDR3 DNA reads as TGTGCCAGCAGCCAAGATGCCCCCTCGGCCCTGTTTTTT. This chain connects TRBV4-2 to TRBJ1-4, with D unresolved. Trimming shortened V by 0 bases and J by 14 bases, and 13 bases separated the two germline ends. The germline CDR1 and CDR2 sequences are LGHNA and YNFKEQ. This CDR3 contains 13 residues.

This clonotype was observed a few times. This sequence joins TRBV29-1 and TRBJ2-4; 7 positions agree with TRBD1. Looked up from germline, CDR1 is SQVTM and CDR2 is ANQGSEA. Trimming cost V 5 bases and J 0 bases; bases outside gene matches: 7. The CDR3 contains 15 residues. CDR3 amino acids: CSVFEGALAKNIQYF. CDR3 nucleotides: TGCAGCGTTTTTGAGGGGGCACTAGCCAAAAACATTCAGTACTTC.

This clonotype was counted many times. The chain joins TRBV12-3 or TRBV12-4 to TRBJ1-4; D unclear. This CDR3 has 11 residues. V was clipped by 6 bases and J by 6 bases, with 5 bases between them. This CDR3 reads CASREYEKLFF. The CDR3 DNA sequence: TGTGCCAGCAGGGAATATGAAAAACTGTTTTTT.

The rearrangement joins TRBV6-5 to TRBJ1-1; weak D call: TRBD1 (5 bases). Trimming took off 2 bases at V and 3 bases at J, with 13 bases between the two ends. The CDR3 loop spans 15 amino acids. CDR1 MNHEY and CDR2 SVGAGI come from the germline V gene. The CDR3 region is CASSYGTRGDTEAFF. The CDR3 nucleotides read TGTGCCAGCAGTTACGGGACTCGGGGGGACACTGAAGCTTTCTTT.